This TCR beta chain was captured by sequencing in a study of cytomegalovirus exposure and HLA in healthy donors. About the study: The same platform as the roughly 630 first-cohort repertoires was used for the 120 validation repertoires, a later analysis reported.

Study results and limitations: Published work reported that the classifier diagnosed cytomegalovirus status with high specificity and sensitivity. In vitro confirmation showed a few CMV-associated chains to be CMV antigen specific. The tendency of first-cohort TCR clusters to co-occur in the 130 or so validation repertoires was identified by a subsequent analysis.

Remarks on this clone: As yet, its antigen is unknown.

Germline CDR1 reads KGHSH; CDR2 reads LQKENI. Between the trimmed V and J ends, which lost 3 bases and 4 bases, there was a span of 10 bases. This CDR3 has 13 amino acids. Generated by immunoSEQ multiplex PCR, the TCRdb table keeps only in-frame clones and is missing some. This table holds some 140,000 clones, about 86% found once. Input material: PBMCs. This receptor was identified in a human donor in good health. The chain carries TRBV18 and TRBJ2-7; D might be TRBD2 (5 bases). CDR3 nucleotide sequence: TGTGCCAGCTCACCGGGAGCCGATTACGAGCAGTACTTC. Amino acids: CASSPGADYEQYF.